One T cell receptor (beta chain) is described in this entry. Its antigen is unidentified. The trim removed 4 bases at V and 4 bases at J, leaving 3 bases unmatched. Germline V gene lookup returns CDR1 SGHRS and CDR2 YFSETQ. This CDR3 has 13 amino acids. This specimen belongs to a study of blood T cells in healthy people across ages. Together with a sample-barcoded 5' primer, a J-beta primer mix was included in a second PCR lasting about 7 to 12 cycles. Via MiXCR, TCRdb re-called the 5' RACE reads, giving one row per CDR3 protein. The sample records approximately 1,700,000 distinct CDR3 sequences, 35% to 50% being singletons. Study-wide results and caveats: Estimated diversity that came from one million T cells was considered an underestimate.

Sequencing input: blood. The clonotype comes from a human donor in good health. The chain joins TRBV5-1 to TRBJ1-1; 8 bases match TRBD1. Here the CDR3 reads CASSNGQGTEAFF. The CDR3 DNA follows: TGCGCCAGCAGCAATGGACAGGGCACTGAAGCTTTCTTT.